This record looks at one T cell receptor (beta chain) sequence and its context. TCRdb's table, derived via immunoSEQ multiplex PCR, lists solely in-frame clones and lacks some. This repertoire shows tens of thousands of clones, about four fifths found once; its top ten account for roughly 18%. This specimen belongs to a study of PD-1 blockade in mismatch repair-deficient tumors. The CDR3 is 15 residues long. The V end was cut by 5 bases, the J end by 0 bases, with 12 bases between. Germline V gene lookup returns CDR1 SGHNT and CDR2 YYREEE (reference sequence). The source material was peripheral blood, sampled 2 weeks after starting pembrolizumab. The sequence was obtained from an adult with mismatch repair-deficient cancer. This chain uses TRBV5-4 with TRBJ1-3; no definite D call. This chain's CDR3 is CASRAGLDSGNTIYF. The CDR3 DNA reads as TGTGCCAGCAGAGCCGGCCTCGACTCTGGAAACACCATATATTTT.